This paragraph reports one T cell receptor (beta chain). Its cognate antigen is unknown. This sample was included in a study of vaccination and CD4 T cells after COVID-19. V gave up 8 bases and J gave up 8 bases, with 16 bases separating them. This CDR3 spans 13 amino acids. Germline V lookup: CDR1 MRHNA, CDR2 SNTAGT. Treatment meaning: approximately nine-day PBMC culture with coronavirus spike peptide pools or control peptides (ViraFEST assay). Scientists ran DNA taken from cultured CD4+ T cells through the Oncomine TCR Beta short-read assay for sequencing. TCRdb itself ran the PCR reads through MiXCR, one entry per CDR3 protein. The repertoire holds 20,000 to 25,000 distinct CDR3 sequences, with under 75% as singletons.

The sequence came from a human donor who had recovered from COVID-19. The source material was CD4+ T cells from blood, cultured in vitro. The J gene is TRBJ2-1, the V gene TRBV6-4; weak D call: TRBD1 (6 bases). DNA of the CDR3: TGTGCCAGCTCCTGGACAGTCAGTCATGAGCAGTTCTTC. The encoded protein is CASSWTVSHEQFF.